Described below is a single T cell receptor beta chain sequence and its context. Described time point: peripheral blood 6 weeks after treatment start. The CDR3 is 15 amino acids. Germline CDR1 reads MGHDK; CDR2 reads SYGVNS. J was trimmed by 2 bases and V by 0 bases; bases with no gene match: 4. Repertoires were generated with immunoSEQ multiplex PCR, while TCRdb's copy carries only in-frame clones and drops some. The sample lists 50,000 to 55,000 clones; 88% were seen once. The data belong to a study of PD-L1 blockade in urothelial cancer. Turning to the study itself: Blood analyses occurred 3 weeks (second dose) and 6 weeks post treatment start.

The clonotype comes from a man in his fifties or sixties with urothelial cancer. The chain is built from TRBV25-1 and TRBJ2-7; TRBD2 aligns across 7 bases. Specimen: PBMCs, collected around atezolizumab (anti-PD-L1) treatment. The CDR3 nucleotides read TGTGCCAGCAGTGAATATAACAGCGGGACCTACGAGCAGTACTTC. This encodes CASSEYNSGTYEQYF.